This T cell receptor beta chain was recovered during a study of blood T cell repertoires in COVID-19. Overall study: Acute-phase and convalescent COVID-19 samples originated in the United States, Italy and Spain. PBMCs, B-cell-depleted T cells, or T cells were the source of the cDNA or gDNA that made up the material.

Original data processing: Reference gene primer amplification gave nucleated cell count estimates. Sequencing used immunoSEQ multiplex PCR; TCRdb keeps in-frame clones, though not all of them. The D gene and trimming were derived from the DNA, and the V and J assignments and clone size from that table. The sample shows hundreds of thousands of clones, approximately 88% of them seen only once. V trimming: 5 bases; J trimming: 3 bases; junction bases outside the gene matches: 4. This CDR3 comprises 14 residues. Germline CDR1 is MNHEY and CDR2 is SMNVEV (reference sequence). Note on this clone: At the DNA level, this CDR3 is encoded by other sequences in the same sample as well.

The specimen was peripheral blood. The chain is built from TRBV27 and TRBJ2-7, with 10 bases matching TRBD1. The TCR was taken from a man aged 35-49 years with acute or convalescent COVID-19. CDR3 sequence: CASSPRTGGYEQYF. As DNA, the CDR3 is TGTGCCAGCAGTCCACGGACAGGGGGCTACGAGCAGTACTTC.